This T cell receptor (beta chain) was recovered during a study of blood T cell repertoires in COVID-19 (dated by TCRdb to about 2020). Broadly, across the study: Collaborator samples came from the United States, Italy and Spain and covered acute and convalescent phases of COVID-19. The prospective study material was composed of cDNA or gDNA derived from T cells, B-cell-depleted T cells, or PBMCs. Deeply sampled blood TCRbeta repertoires from subjects exposed to, actively infected with, or recovered from COVID-19 were included in the dataset. The repertoires were released in a freely available public database meant as a resource for research on the immune response to SARS-CoV-2. Samples came from the ongoing ImmuneRACE study (first 160 participants) plus 1,254 subjects from 6 global collaborators. Nearly every sample came with metadata listing a de-identified subject ID, COVID-19 status, age in years and sex. Where available, HLA class I and class II types were obtained from metadata supplied by the sample provider rather than from assay-based typing.

Taken from cysteine to phenylalanine, the CDR3 has 11 residues. Solely the CDR3 DNA is kept, with 33 bases framed from the first base. Relative to germline, V is 3 bases shorter and J is 9 bases shorter, with 6 bases between their ends. CDR1 and CDR2, looked up from the germline V gene, are SGHTA and FQGTGA. TCRbeta CDR3 regions were amplified from genomic DNA by means of the immunoSEQ Assay, a bias-controlled multiplex PCR. On the study's bioinformatics: Nucleated cell counts per sample were estimated from amplification of reference gene primers within the assay. To quantify the absolute abundance of each unique TCRbeta CDR3 rearrangement, sequence reads were collapsed and filtered. For each sample, productive Simpson clonality was calculated as the square root of Simpson's diversity index across productive rearrangements. TCRdb obtained this table from immuneACCESS and retained in-frame rearrangements with V and J assigned. These tables miss some clones; where compared with another copy, unresolved V genes account for less than half of the shortfall, and the remainder is unexplained. The V and J calls and clone size were taken over from that table, and D and trimming were inferred from the DNA. The sample data list around 330,000 clones, and around 89% of these were observed just once. The ten largest clonotypes hold under 4.5% of the sample.

Whole blood was collected in K2EDTA tubes by collaborating institutions according to the institutions' own protocols. Collaborator samples were shipped for TCRbeta analysis as frozen whole blood, isolated PBMCs, or DNA extracted from either sample type. Regarding this clone: Its binding antigen is unknown. No per-base quality is available; no much larger clone lies one base away.

What the authors observed across the whole study: Clinical and demographic metadata were provided uncurated, with the amount varying by source and participant.

The chain links TRBV7-3 with TRBJ2-1, with TRBD2 perhaps the D gene, on 6 matching bases. The source material was peripheral blood. The origin of this receptor is a woman in her 50s with active or convalescent COVID-19. CDR3 sequence: CASSLGGEQFF. The nucleotide sequence is given as TGTGCCAGCAGCTTGGGGGGTGAGCAGTTCTTC.